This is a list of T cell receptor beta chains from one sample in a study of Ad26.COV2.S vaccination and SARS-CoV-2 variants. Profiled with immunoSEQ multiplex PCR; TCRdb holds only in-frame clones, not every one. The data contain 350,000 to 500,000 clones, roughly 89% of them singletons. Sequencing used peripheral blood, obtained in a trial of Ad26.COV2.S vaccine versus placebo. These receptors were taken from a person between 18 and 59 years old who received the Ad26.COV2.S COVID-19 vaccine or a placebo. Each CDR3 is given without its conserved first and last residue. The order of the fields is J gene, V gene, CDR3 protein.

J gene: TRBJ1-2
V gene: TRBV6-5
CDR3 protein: ASSRPHRDGYT

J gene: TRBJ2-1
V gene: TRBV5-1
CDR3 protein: ASSLEGEEYNEQF

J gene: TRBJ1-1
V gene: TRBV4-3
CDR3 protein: ASSQMTGANTEAF

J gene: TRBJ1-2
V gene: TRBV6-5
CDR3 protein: ASSYSFRLYGYT

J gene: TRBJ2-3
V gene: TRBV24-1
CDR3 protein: ATSAGTSGRGTDTQY

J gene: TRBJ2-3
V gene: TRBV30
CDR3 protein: AWSVADGADTQY

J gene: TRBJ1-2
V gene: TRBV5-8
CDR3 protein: ASSDFPGQGRFHGYT

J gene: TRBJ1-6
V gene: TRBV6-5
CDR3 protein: ASRQGADSPLH

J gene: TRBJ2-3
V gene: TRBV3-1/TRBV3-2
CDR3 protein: ASSQSGLAGLADTQY

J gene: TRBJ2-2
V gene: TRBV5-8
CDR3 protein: ASSLAGLADTGELF

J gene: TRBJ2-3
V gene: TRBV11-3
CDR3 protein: ASSLDFIFDGSTDTQY

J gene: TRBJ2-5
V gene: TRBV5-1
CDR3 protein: ASSLGQGQETQY

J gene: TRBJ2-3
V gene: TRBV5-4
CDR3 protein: ASSLEVSGRGADTQY